This TCR beta chain was sequenced for a study of response to subunit inactivated influenza vaccine. TCRdb ran MiXCR on the RT-PCR reads and lists one entry per CDR3 protein. The sample lists approximately 170,000 distinct CDR3 sequences; 14% were seen once. Trimming at V came to 4 bases and at J to 5 bases, leaving 9 bases not matched to a gene. Germline-derived CDR1 and CDR2 are SNHLY and FYNNEI. The CDR3 contains 15 residues. The V call is TRBV2, the J call TRBJ2-7; TRBD1 aligns across 9 bases. The clonotype comes from a man aged 50-60 years who received an inactivated influenza vaccine. The material sequenced was CD8+ T cells sorted from PBMCs, taken about 5 days after vaccination. In DNA, the CDR3 is TGTGCCAGCAGTGGTCTCTCCGGGACAGGGAACGAGCAGTACTTC. Its translation is CASSGLSGTGNEQYF.